Detailed here is one T cell receptor beta chain. This entry belongs to a study of OX40 agonist ivuxolimab in advanced cancers. Per the germline V gene, CDR1 is SEHNR and CDR2 is FQNEAQ (reference sequence). This CDR3 comprises 18 residues. V dropped 5 bases and J dropped 9 bases, with 31 bases sitting between them. The data were produced by immunoSEQ multiplex PCR, yet TCRdb's version contains in-frame clones alone and is incomplete. The sample shows some 100,000 clones, around 90% of them seen only once. Baseline, cycle 4 day 1, and cycle 7 day 1 were the blood sampling points. The sequence was obtained from an adult with an advanced solid tumor such as melanoma, head and neck, liver or kidney cancer. Sequencing used CD4+ or CD8+ T cells sorted from blood, obtained in a trial of the OX40 agonist ivuxolimab. This rearrangement joins TRBV7-9 to TRBJ2-5, with D maybe TRBD1 (5 bases). The CDR3 here is CASSPPFRAGHAQVAQYF. The CDR3 DNA is TGTGCCAGCAGCCCCCCTTTTAGGGCAGGACACGCGCAAGTGGCCCAGTACTTC.